This T cell receptor beta chain was obtained from a study of beta chain features in type 1 diabetes. Study results and limitations: It was among patients, rather than healthy donors, that naive, central memory and Treg TCRB repertoires appeared more similar. Researchers report that Type 1 diabetes patients had moderately but significantly shorter TCRB CDR3s across all four CD4+ subsets.

The CDR3 contains 14 residues. CDR1 and CDR2 from the germline V gene are SGDLS and YYNGEE. V gave up 5 bases and J gave up 3 bases; unmatched junction bases: 7. This clone was seen a few times. Its antigen is unknown. Expressed TCRB transcripts got sequenced, as all isolated RNA was reverse transcribed. Clones were sequenced by immunoSEQ multiplex PCR, and TCRdb holds only the in-frame ones, with some missing. The repertoire has over 200,000 clones, approximately 11% of them found once; the top ten carry over 0.015%. The chain recombines TRBV9 with TRBJ2-7; 8 bases are shared with TRBD1. This TCR came from a man aged 25-45 years with type 1 diabetes. Source material: naive CD4+ T cells from blood. The CDR3 nucleotides read TGTGCCAGCAGTCCTCGACAGGGGCTCTACGAGCAGTACTTC. Translating it yields CASSPRQGLYEQYF. The variable domain in full, with the rest retrieved from reference TRBV9 and TRBJ2-7, is DSGVTQTPKHLITATGQRVTLRCSPRSGDLSVYWYQQSLDQGLQFLIQYYNGEERAKGNILERFSAQQFPDLHSELNLSSLELGDSALYFCASSPRQGLYEQYFGPGTRLTVT.